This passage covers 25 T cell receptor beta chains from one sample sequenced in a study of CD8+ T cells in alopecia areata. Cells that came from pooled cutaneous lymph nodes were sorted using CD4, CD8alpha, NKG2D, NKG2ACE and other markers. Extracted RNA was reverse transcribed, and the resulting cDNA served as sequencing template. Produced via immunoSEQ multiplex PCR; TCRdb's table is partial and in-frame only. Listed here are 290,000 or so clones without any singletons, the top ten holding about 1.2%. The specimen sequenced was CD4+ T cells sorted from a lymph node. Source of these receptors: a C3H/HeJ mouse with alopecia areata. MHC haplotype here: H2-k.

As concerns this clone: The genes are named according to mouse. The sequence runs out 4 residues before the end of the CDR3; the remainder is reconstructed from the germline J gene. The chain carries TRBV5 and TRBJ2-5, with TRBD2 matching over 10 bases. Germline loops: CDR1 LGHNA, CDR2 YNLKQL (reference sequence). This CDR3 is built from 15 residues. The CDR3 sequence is CASSHPGGALDTQYF. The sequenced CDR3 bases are TGTGCCAGCAGCCATCCTGGGGGGGCGCTGGAC.

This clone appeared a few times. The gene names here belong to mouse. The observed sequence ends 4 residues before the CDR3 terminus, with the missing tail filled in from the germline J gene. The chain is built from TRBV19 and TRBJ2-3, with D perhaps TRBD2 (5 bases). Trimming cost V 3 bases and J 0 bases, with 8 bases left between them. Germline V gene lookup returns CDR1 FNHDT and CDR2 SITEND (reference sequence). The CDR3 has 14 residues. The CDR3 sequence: CASSNLGSAETLYF. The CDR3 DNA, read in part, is TGTGCCAGCAGTAACCTGGGTAGTGCAGAA.

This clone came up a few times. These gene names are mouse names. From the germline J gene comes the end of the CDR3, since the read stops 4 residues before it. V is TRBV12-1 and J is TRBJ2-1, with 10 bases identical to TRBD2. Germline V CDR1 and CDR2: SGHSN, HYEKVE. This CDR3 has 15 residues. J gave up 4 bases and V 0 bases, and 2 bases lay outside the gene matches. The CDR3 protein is CASSLGTGVYAEQFF. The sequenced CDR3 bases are TGTGCCAGCTCTCTCGGGACTGGGGTTTATGCT.

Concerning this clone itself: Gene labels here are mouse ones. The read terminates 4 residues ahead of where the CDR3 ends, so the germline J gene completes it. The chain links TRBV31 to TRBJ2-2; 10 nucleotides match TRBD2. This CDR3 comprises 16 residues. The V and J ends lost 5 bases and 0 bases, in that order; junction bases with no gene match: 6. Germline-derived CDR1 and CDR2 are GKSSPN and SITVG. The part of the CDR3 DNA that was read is TGTGCCTGGGGGACTGGGGTCGATGCAAACACCGGG. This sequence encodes CAWGTGVDANTG. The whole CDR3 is CAWGTGVDANTGQLYF.

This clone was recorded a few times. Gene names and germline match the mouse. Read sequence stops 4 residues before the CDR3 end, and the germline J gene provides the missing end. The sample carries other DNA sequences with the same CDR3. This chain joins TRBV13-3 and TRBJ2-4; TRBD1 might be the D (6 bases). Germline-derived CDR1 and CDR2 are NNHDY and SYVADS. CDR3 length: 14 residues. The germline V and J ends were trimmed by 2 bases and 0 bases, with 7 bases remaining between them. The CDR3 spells CASSETGSQNTLYF. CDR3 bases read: TGTGCCAGCAGTGAGACAGGTAGTCAAAAC.

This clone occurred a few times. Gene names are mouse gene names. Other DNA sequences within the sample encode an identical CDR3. The CDR3 here is CASSEGRGSDYTF. The DNA read from the CDR3 is TGTGCCAGCAGTGAGGGCAGGGGCTCC. J is TRBJ1-2 and V is TRBV13-3; D is possibly TRBD1 (6 bases). Coverage ceases 4 residues before the CDR3 finishes, and the germline J gene fills in the end. Germline CDR1 NNHDY, CDR2 SYVADS. The CDR3 is 13 amino acids. The V and J ends lost 2 bases and 4 bases respectively, with 9 bases between them.

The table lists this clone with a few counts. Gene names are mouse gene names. The sequenced CDR3 bases are TGTGCCAGCAGTCACCGGGACAAATCCTAT. It specifies CASSHRDKSY. The whole CDR3 region reads CASSHRDKSYEQYF. The chain links TRBV19 to TRBJ2-7; TRBD1 might be the D (6 bases). The observed sequence ends 4 residues before the CDR3 terminus, with the missing tail filled in from the germline J gene. CDR1 is FNHDT and CDR2 is SITEND in the germline V gene (reference sequence). Deletions cut 4 bases from V and 1 base from J, with 12 bases between. The CDR3 is 14 residues long. The variable domain in full, with the rest retrieved from reference TRBV19 and TRBJ2-7, is GGIITQTPKFLIGQEGQKLTLKCQQNFNHDTMYWYRQDSGKGLRLIYYSITENDLQKGDLSEGYDASREKKSSFSLTVTSAQKNEMAVFLCASSHRDKSYEQYFGPGTRLTVL.

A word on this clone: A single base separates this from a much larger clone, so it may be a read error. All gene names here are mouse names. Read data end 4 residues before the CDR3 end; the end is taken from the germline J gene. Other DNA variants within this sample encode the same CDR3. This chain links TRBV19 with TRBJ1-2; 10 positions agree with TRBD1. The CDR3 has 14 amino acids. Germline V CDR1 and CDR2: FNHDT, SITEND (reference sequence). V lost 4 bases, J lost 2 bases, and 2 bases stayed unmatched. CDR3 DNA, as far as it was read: TGTGCCAGCAGTGACAGGGGGCGGAACTCC. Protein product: CASSDRGRNS. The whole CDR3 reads CASSDRGRNSDYTF.

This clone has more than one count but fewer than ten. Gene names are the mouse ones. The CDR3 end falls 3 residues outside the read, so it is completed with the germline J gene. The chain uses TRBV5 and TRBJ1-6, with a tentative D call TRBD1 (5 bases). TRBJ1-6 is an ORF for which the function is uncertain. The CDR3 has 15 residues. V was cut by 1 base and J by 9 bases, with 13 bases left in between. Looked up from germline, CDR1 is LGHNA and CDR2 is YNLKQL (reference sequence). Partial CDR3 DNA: TGTGCCAGCAGCCAAGCCTCCTCGGGGGGTTCGCCC. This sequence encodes CASSQASSGGSP. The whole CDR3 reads CASSQASSGGSPLYF.

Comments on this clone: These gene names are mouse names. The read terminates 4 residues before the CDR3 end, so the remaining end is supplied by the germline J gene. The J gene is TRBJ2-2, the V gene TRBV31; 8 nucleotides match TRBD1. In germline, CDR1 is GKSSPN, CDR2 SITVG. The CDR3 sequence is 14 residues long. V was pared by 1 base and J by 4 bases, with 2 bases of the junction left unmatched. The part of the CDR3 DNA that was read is TGTGCCTGGAGTCGGACAGGGTCCACCGGG. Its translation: CAWSRTGSTG. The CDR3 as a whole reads CAWSRTGSTGQLYF.

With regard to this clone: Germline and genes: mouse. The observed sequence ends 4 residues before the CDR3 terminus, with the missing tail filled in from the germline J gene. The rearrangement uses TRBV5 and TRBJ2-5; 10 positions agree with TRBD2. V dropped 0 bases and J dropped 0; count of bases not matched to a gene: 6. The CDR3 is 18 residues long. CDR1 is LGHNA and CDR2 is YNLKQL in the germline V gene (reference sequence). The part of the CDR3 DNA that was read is TGTGCCAGCAGCCAAGACCCTGGGGGGGCCCTTAACCAAGAC. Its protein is CASSQDPGGALNQD. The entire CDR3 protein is CASSQDPGGALNQDTQYF.

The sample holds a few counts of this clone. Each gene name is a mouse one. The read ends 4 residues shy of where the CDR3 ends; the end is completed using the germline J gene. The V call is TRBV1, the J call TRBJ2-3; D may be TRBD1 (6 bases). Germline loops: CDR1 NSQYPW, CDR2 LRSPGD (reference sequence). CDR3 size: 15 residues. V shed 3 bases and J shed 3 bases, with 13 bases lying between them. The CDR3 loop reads CTCSASRGGAETLYF. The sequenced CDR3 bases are TGCACCTGCAGTGCCTCCAGGGGAGGGGCAGAA.

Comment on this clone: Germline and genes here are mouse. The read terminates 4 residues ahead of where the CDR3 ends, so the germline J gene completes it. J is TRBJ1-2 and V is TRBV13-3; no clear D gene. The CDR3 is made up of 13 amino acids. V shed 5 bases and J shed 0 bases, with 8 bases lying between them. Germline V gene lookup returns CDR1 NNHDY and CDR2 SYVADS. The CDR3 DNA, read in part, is TGTGCCAGCAGAGTTACAACAAACTCC. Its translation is CASRVTTNS. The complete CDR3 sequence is CASRVTTNSDYTF.

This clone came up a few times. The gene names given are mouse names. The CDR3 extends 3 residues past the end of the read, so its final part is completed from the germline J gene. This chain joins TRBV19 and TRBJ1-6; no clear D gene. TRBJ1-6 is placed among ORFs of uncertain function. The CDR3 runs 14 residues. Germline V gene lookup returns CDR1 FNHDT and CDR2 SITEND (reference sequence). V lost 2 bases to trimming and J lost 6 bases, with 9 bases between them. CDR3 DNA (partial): TGTGCCAGCAGTATGATATGGGGTAATTCGCCC. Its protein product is CASSMIWGNSP. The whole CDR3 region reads CASSMIWGNSPLYF.

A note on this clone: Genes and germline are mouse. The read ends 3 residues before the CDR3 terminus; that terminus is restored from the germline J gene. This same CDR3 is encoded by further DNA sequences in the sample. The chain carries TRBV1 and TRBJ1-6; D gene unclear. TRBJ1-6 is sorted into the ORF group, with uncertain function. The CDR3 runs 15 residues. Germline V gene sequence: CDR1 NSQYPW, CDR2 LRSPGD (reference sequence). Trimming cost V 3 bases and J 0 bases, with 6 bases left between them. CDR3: CTCSAQNSYNSPLYF. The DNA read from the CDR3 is TGCACCTGCAGTGCGCAGAATTCCTATAATTCGCCC.

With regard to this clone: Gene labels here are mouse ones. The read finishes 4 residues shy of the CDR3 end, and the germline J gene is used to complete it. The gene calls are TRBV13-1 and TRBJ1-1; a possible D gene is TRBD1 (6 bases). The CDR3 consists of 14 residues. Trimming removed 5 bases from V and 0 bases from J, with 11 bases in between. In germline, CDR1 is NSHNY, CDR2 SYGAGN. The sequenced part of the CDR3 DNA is TGTGCCAGCAGGTACGGGACATCAAACACA. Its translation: CASRYGTSNT. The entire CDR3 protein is CASRYGTSNTEVFF.

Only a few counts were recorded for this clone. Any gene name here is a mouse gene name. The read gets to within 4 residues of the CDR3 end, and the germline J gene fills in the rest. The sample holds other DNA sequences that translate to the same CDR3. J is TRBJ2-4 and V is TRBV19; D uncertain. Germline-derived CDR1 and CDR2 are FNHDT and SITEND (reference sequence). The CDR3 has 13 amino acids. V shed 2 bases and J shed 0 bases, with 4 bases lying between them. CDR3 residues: CASSIYSQNTLYF. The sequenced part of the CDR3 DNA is TGTGCCAGCAGTATCTATAGTCAAAAC.

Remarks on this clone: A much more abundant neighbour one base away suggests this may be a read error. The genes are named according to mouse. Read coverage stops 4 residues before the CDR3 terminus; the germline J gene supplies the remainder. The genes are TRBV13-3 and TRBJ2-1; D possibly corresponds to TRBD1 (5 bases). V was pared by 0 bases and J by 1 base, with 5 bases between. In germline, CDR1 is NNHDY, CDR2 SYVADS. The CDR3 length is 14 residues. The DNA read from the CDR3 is TGTGCCAGCAGTGATGGACAGAACTATGCT. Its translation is CASSDGQNYA. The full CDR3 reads CASSDGQNYAEQFF.

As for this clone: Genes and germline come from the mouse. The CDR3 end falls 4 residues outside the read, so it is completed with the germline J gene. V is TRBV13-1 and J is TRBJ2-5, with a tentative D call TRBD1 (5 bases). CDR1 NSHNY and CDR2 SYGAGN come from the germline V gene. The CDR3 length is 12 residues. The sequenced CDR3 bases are TGTGCCAGCAGGAGGGGAGAAGAC. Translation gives CASRRGED. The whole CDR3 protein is CASRRGEDTQYF.

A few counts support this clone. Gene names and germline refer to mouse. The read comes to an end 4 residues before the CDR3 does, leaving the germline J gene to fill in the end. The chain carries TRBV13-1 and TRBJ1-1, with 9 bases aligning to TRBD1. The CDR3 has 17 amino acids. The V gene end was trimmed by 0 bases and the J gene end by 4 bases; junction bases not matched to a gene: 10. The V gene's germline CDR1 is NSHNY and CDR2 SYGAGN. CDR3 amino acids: CASSDDPGTGKGTEVFF. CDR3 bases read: TGTGCCAGCAGTGATGACCCCGGGACAGGGAAGGGCACA.

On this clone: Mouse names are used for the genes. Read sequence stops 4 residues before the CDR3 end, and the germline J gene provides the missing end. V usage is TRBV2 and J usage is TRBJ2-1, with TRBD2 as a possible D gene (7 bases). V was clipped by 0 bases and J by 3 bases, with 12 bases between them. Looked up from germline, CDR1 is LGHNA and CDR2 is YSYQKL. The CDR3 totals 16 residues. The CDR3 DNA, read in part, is TGTGCCAGCAGCCAAGATTGGGGGGCGCTCTATGCT. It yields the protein CASSQDWGALYA. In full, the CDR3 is CASSQDWGALYAEQFF.

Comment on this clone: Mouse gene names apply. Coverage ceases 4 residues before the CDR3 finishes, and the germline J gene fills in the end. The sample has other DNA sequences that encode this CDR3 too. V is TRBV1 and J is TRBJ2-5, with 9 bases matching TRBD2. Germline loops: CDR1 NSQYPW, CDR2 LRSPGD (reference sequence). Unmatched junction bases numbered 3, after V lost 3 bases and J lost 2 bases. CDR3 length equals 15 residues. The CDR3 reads CTCSAPGLGQDTQYF. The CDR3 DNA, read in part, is TGCACCTGCAGTGCTCCGGGACTGGGCCAAGAC.

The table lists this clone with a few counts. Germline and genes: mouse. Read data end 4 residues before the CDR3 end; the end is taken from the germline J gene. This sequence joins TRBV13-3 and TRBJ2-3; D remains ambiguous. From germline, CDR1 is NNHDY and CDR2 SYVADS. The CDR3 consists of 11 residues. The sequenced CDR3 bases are TGTGCCAGCAGTGTGGGAGAA. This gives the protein CASSVGE. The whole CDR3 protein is CASSVGETLYF.

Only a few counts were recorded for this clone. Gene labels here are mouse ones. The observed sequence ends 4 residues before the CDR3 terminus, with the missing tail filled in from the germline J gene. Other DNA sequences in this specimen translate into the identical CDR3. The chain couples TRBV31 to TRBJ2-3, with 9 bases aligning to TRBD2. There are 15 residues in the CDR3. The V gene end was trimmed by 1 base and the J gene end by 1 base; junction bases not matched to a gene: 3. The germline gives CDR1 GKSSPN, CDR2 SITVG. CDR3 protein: CAWSPRLGGAETLYF. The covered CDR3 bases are TGTGCCTGGAGTCCCAGACTGGGGGGTGCAGAA. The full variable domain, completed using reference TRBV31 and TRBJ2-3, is AQTIHQWPVAEIKAVGSPLSLGCTIKGKSSPNLYWYWQATGGTLQQLFYSITVGQVESVVQLNLSASRPKDDQFILSTEKLLLSHSGFYLCAWSPRLGGAETLYFGSGTRLTVL.

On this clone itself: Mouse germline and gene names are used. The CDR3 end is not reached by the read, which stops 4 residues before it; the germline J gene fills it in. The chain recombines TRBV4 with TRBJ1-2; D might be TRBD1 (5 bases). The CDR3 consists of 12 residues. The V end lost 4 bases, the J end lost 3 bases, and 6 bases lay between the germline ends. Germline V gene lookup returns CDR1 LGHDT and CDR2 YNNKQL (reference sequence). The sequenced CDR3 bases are TGTGCCAGCAGCTTGACAGACTCC. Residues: CASSLTDS. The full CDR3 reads CASSLTDSDYTF.